The T cell receptor (beta chain) described here comes from a study of T cell changes during pregnancy in multiple sclerosis. TCRdb keeps only in-frame clones here, not all; method: immunoSEQ multiplex PCR. The sample has under 80,000 clones, roughly 94% seen once; the top ten hold approximately 0.58%. Germline-derived CDR1 and CDR2 are ENHRY and SYGVKD. The CDR3 sequence is 13 residues long. J lost 10 bases, V lost 10 bases, and 10 bases had no gene match. This sample comprised peripheral blood, obtained in the third trimester of pregnancy. The sequence derives from a female donor with multiple sclerosis, enrolled in a pregnancy study. The V gene is TRBV10-3, the J gene TRBJ1-6; 7 positions agree with TRBD1. The CDR3 spells CANRGQRGSPLHF. In DNA, the CDR3 is TGTGCCAACAGGGGACAGAGAGGGTCACCCCTCCACTTT.